This paragraph covers one TCR beta chain sequence. Its antigen remains unidentified. There are no base qualities to consult, and no much larger clone falls within one base. Genomic DNA was isolated from the sorted cells so that the TCRbeta CDR3 region could be sequenced. TCRbeta CDR3 regions were sequenced using the immunoSEQ Assay. TCRdb re-hosts the immuneACCESS table, in-frame sequences only. Its copies lack some clones; in the studies checked, an unresolved V gene accounts for under half of them, and the cause for the rest is not known. Within this sample are some 35,000 clones, with over 60% of them counted one time only. The ten top clones hold 7.5% to 10% of the sample. These data originate in a study of OX40 agonist ivuxolimab in advanced cancers. As for the study more broadly: Ivuxolimab, which targeted the costimulatory receptor OX40 (CD134), was an agonistic, fully human IgG2 monoclonal antibody. Intravenous ivuxolimab was administered to patients every 2 weeks at six dose levels: 0.01, 0.1, 0.3, 1.5, 3 and 10 mg/kg. Of the roughly 54 dose-escalation patients, hepatocellular carcinoma was present in about 19, melanoma in around 15, renal cell carcinoma in 9 and head and neck cancer in 9. In the dose-escalation cohort, 75% to 90% of patients were male, and the mean age was around 65 years with a range of 23 to 79. Patients were allowed to have had prior anti-PD-1, anti-PD-L1 or anti-CTLA-4 therapy, and approximately 40% of the dose-escalation patients had previously received checkpoint inhibitors. Three dose-escalation patients achieved partial responses, one with hepatocellular carcinoma and two with cutaneous melanoma. Peripheral TCRbeta sequencing aimed to test whether ivuxolimab altered TCR sequence diversity and caused clonal T-cell expansion. The paper describes the monotherapy dose-escalation part (N ≈ 49 patients) of the phase I trial of ivuxolimab.

V is cut back by 4 bases and J by 7 bases, with 13 bases in the junction unmatched. The CDR3 numbers 16 residues from cysteine through phenylalanine. This entry keeps only the CDR3 DNA: 48 bases, framed from base 1. The germline V gene encodes CDR1 SGHTS and CDR2 YDEGEE. Patients with a history of autoimmune disease or receiving systemic immunosuppression were excluded from the trial. Peripheral blood for TCR sequencing was collected from all dose cohorts at baseline, on cycle 4 day 1, and on cycle 7 day 1. Samples came from an open-label, multicenter, first-in-human phase I dose-escalation trial of ivuxolimab. The trial enrolled adults with locally advanced or metastatic head and neck squamous cell, hepatocellular, melanoma or renal cell carcinoma. Before TCR sequencing, CD4+ T cells and CD8+ T cells were sorted from peripheral blood as separate populations. The full study reports these points: On average, CD8+ T cells showed more expanded clones than CD4+ T cells after ivuxolimab. At doses from 0.1 to 3.0 mg/kg, clonal expansion was seen in both CD4+ and CD8+ blood T cells between baseline and week 6. Which antigens the clonally expanded peripheral T cells were specific for was not determined. Low levels of normalized T-cell clonal expansion were also seen in some patients who did not respond. In the 0.1-3.0 mg/kg groups, partial responders were among the patients with the lowest normalized peripheral clonal expansion, particularly in CD8+ T cells.

In this chain, TRBV5-8 is recombined with TRBJ1-5; 8 middle bases align to TRBD1. Sequenced here: CD4+ or CD8+ T cells sorted from blood, sampled in a trial of the OX40 agonist ivuxolimab. The receptor was derived from an adult with an advanced solid tumor such as melanoma, head and neck, liver or kidney cancer. The nucleotides read TGTGCCAGCAGCCAAATAGGACAGGGCGGGGGACAGCCCCAGCATTTT. It translates as CASSQIGQGGGQPQHF.